This passage covers 13 T cell receptor beta chains from one sample sequenced in a study of T cells in localized non-small cell lung cancer. Assay used: immunoSEQ multiplex PCR; TCRdb lists only in-frame clones, some missing. The sample lists 3,000 to 4,500 clones; around 25% were seen once. The sequencing used lung tumor tissue, collected before any cancer treatment. The receptors come from a woman between 35 and 75 years old with stage I lung adenocarcinoma.

The gene calls are TRBV18 and TRBJ1-1, with D possibly TRBD1 on 6 matching bases. CDR1 and CDR2 from the germline V gene are KGHSH and LQKENI. Between the trimmed V and J ends, which lost 4 bases and 4 bases, there was a span of 19 bases. The CDR3 consists of 16 residues. The CDR3 nucleotides read TGTGCCAGCTCACACAGGGATTCGGCGATGGGCACTGAAGCTTTCTTT. Protein product: CASSHRDSAMGTEAFF.

This clone was counted only a few times. The rearrangement uses TRBV18 and TRBJ2-5; D unresolved. The CDR3 is 15 amino acids. In germline, CDR1 is KGHSH, CDR2 LQKENI. Trimming cost V 3 bases and J 1 base, with 12 bases left between them. The CDR3: CASSPSMRLQETQYF. For the CDR3, the DNA is TGTGCCAGCTCACCCTCGATGCGTCTCCAAGAGACCCAGTACTTC.

This sequence joins TRBV14 and TRBJ2-7; 7 positions agree with TRBD1. Germline lookup yields CDR1 SGHDN and CDR2 FVKESK. This CDR3 has 13 amino acids. After removal of 5 bases from V and 2 bases from J, the junction contained 3 bases not matched to a gene. The CDR3 region has the DNA TGTGCCAGCAGCAGGGACAGTCCCTACGAGCAGTACTTC. Protein sequence: CASSRDSPYEQYF. The variable domain in full, completed from reference TRBV14 and TRBJ2-7, reads EAGVTQFPSHSVIEKGQTVTLRCDPISGHDNLYWYRRVMGKEIKFLLHFVKESKQDESGMPNNRFLAERTGGTYSTLKVQPAELEDSGVYFCASSRDSPYEQYFGPGTRLTVT.

V gene TRBV19 combines with J gene TRBJ2-1; 10 bases match TRBD1. Trimming at V came to 6 bases and at J to 7 bases, leaving 6 bases not matched to a gene. The germline V gene has CDR1 LNHDA and CDR2 SQIVND (reference sequence). This CDR3 is 14 amino acids long. The CDR3 DNA reads TGTGCCAGTAGCGACAGGGGGCTAGGGAATGAGCAGTTCTTC. Protein sequence: CASSDRGLGNEQFF.

V usage is TRBV7-5 and J usage is TRBJ2-2; the D call TRBD2 from the table was never checked on the DNA. TRBV7-5 is assigned pseudogene status. This CDR3 is built from 15 residues. The DNA of the CDR3 is TGTGCCAGCAGCTTAGTACCGGGAAGTACCGGGGAGCTGTTTTTT. Its protein is CASSLVPGSTGELFF.

The V gene is TRBV6-8, the J gene TRBJ1-1; possible D gene TRBD1, 6 bases. This CDR3 has 14 residues. Per the germline V gene, CDR1 is MNHGY and CDR2 is SAAAGT. The V end was cut by 6 bases, the J end by 1 base, with 12 bases between. This chain's CDR3 is CASRAQGRNTEAFF. CDR3 sequence (DNA): TGTGCCAGCAGAGCTCAGGGGCGGAACACTGAAGCTTTCTTT.

V and J are TRBV2 and TRBJ2-3; 8 bases fit TRBD2. Germline V gene sequence: CDR1 SNHLY, CDR2 FYNNEI. The CDR3 has 17 residues. V gave up 2 bases and J gave up 2 bases; unmatched junction bases: 9. The CDR3 DNA follows: TGTGCCAGCAGTGAATTTGGTAATAGCGGGGCCACAGATACGCAGTATTTT. Amino acid sequence: CASSEFGNSGATDTQYF.

This clone has a handful of counts. The chain employs TRBV9 and TRBJ2-1, with TRBD2 matching over 9 bases. Germline CDR1 is SGDLS and CDR2 is YYNGEE. With 4 bases clipped from V and 6 bases from J, the junction kept 8 bases outside the gene matches. The CDR3 is made up of 15 amino acids. The CDR3 sequence: CASSRSGSPSNEQFF. The CDR3 nucleotides are TGTGCCAGCAGCCGTAGCGGGAGCCCTTCCAATGAGCAGTTCTTC.

This clone counts as large. The rearrangement uses TRBV9 and TRBJ2-7; tentatively, D is TRBD1 or TRBD2 (5 bases each). The CDR3 runs to 15 residues. Per the germline V gene, CDR1 is SGDLS and CDR2 is YYNGEE. Trimming cost V 3 bases and J 0 bases, with 13 bases left between them. The CDR3 DNA reads as TGTGCCAGCAGCGCGACGGGGACCAGCTCCTACGAGCAGTACTTC. This codes for CASSATGTSSYEQYF.

The J gene is TRBJ2-1, the V gene TRBV5-1, with 9 nucleotides matching TRBD2. The CDR3 has 16 residues. Trimming took 3 bases from V and 4 from J; bases not matched to a gene: 8. The germline gives CDR1 SGHRS, CDR2 YFSETQ. Written as DNA, the CDR3 is TGCGCCAGCAGCTGGGGAGCGGGAGGAAGTTACAATGAGCAGTTCTTC. Amino acids: CASSWGAGGSYNEQFF. Together with reference TRBV5-1 and TRBJ2-1, the CDR3 gives the full variable domain: KAGVTQTPRYLIKTRGQQVTLSCSPISGHRSVSWYQQTPGQGLQFLFEYFSETQRNKGNFPGRFSGRQFSNSRSEMNVSTLELGDSALYLCASSWGAGGSYNEQFFGPGTRLTVL.

This chain connects TRBV19 to TRBJ2-1; D is perhaps TRBD2 (6 bases). CDR1 is LNHDA and CDR2 is SQIVND in the germline V gene (reference sequence). The CDR3 contains 15 residues. The germline V and J ends were trimmed by 5 bases and 6 bases, with 17 bases remaining between them. This CDR3 reads CASSVLVGGVNEQFF. In DNA form, the CDR3 reads TGTGCCAGTAGTGTGTTGGTTGGAGGGGTCAATGAGCAGTTCTTC.

This chain connects TRBV9 to TRBJ2-6; D perhaps matches TRBD1 (7 bases). Per the germline V gene, CDR1 is SGDLS and CDR2 is YYNGEE. The CDR3 contains 15 residues. V lost 4 bases and J lost 2, with 10 bases in between. As DNA, the CDR3 is TGTGCCAGCAGCCAGGGGGGCGCTGGGGCCAACGTCCTGACTTTC. The encoded protein is CASSQGGAGANVLTF.

This clone was found a few times. The chain couples TRBV6-8 to TRBJ2-7; 7 nucleotides match TRBD1. The CDR3 consists of 16 residues. The V gene's germline CDR1 is MNHGY and CDR2 SAAAGT. Germline trimming cut 0 bases from V and 5 bases from J; bases unmatched to any gene: 10. The CDR3, as DNA: TGTGCCAGCAGTTACTCCCGGGGACAGCCGGAGCACGAGCAGTACTTC. It is translated as CASSYSRGQPEHEQYF.